A selection of T cell receptor beta chains follows, all from one sample in a study of patients and donors after allogeneic stem cell transplantation. MiXCR was run by TCRdb on the RT-PCR reads, yielding one entry per CDR3 protein. The sample holds 200,000 to 250,000 distinct CDR3 sequences, around an eighth seen once. The sample taken for sequencing was blood, either unsorted or a sorted T cell fraction (not recorded which). These TCRs come from a human donor who was either an allogeneic HSCT recipient or a stem cell or donor lymphocyte infusion donor (not recorded which). It is not recorded whose cells these are; they may come from a transplant donor. CDR3s include the opening cysteine and the closing phenylalanine or tryptophan. D genes are given only for firm matches. Rows give clone size only sometimes, using once, few, many, or a class for an expanded clone.

>few|.|TRBJ2-1|TRBV19
TGTGCCAGTAGTATTATTGTGGGAAGTGAGCAGTTCTTC
CASSIIVGSEQFF
>few|TRBD1|TRBJ2-3|TRBV4-1
TGCGCCAGCGGCACAGGGGTGGGCACAGATACGCAGTATTTT
CASGTGVGTDTQYF
>.|TRBD1|TRBJ2-1|TRBV27
TGTGCCAGCAGTTTAAGGGACAGGGTCTACAATGAGCAGTTCTTC
CASSLRDRVYNEQFF
>.|.|TRBJ1-3|TRBV2
TGTGCCAGCAGTGAACCACCTCGTGGAAACACCATATATTTT
CASSEPPRGNTIYF
>.|.|TRBJ2-7|TRBV2
TGTGCCAGCAGTGTCACGGGGGTCTCCTACGAGCAGTACTTC
CASSVTGVSYEQYF
>few|TRBD2|TRBJ2-1|TRBV20-1
TGCAGTGCCAGAGCGGGAGGGGTCTACAATGAGCAGTTCTTC
CSARAGGVYNEQFF
>.|.|TRBJ2-7|TRBV27
TGTGCCAGCAGTTTTTCAAGGATCGTCACCTACGAGCAGTACTTC
CASSFSRIVTYEQYF
>.|.|TRBJ1-5|TRBV6-1
TGTGCCAGCAGTGCGACAGGATCCAATCAGCCCCAGCATTTT
CASSATGSNQPQHF
>few|.|TRBJ1-3|TRBV28
TGTGCCAGCACCCCGGGGGGGAAGAGCTCTGGAAACACCATATATTTT
CASTPGGKSSGNTIYF
>few|.|TRBJ2-2|TRBV7-7
TGTGCTAGCAGCTTAAGCGGGTTCGGGGAGCTGTTTTTT
CASSLSGFGELFF
>many|.|TRBJ2-5|TRBV6-1
TGTGCCAGCAGTGATTGGGCAGGGGGGGGTCAAGAGACCCAGTACTTC
CASSDWAGGGQETQYF
>few|TRBD2|TRBJ2-1|TRBV7-3
TGTGCCAGCAGCTTATATGGCGGGGGTGACAATGAGCAGTTCTTC
CASSLYGGGDNEQFF
>.|TRBD1|TRBJ2-5|TRBV4-3
TGCGCCAGCAGCCAAGATTGGGACAGGGTAGGGGAGACCCAGTACTTC
CASSQDWDRVGETQYF
>many|.|TRBJ1-5|TRBV27
TGTGCCAGCAGTTTAACGTCCTATAGCAATCAGCCCCAGCATTTT
CASSLTSYSNQPQHF
>many|TRBD2|TRBJ2-1|TRBV9
TGTGCCAGCAGCGGACTAGCAGAGTACAATGAGCAGTTCTTC
CASSGLAEYNEQFF
>.|.|TRBJ2-7|TRBV20-1
TGCAGTGCAACCCAGGGTCCGGCCTACGAGCAGTACTTC
CSATQGPAYEQYF
>.|.|TRBJ2-5|TRBV3-1
TGTGCCAGCAGCCAGCACACTGAAGAGACCCAGTACTTC
CASSQHTEETQYF
>.|.|TRBJ2-5|TRBV24-1
TGTGCCACCAGTGATGCCGCCGGGCAGGGGAGAGAGACCCAGTACTTC
CATSDAAGQGRETQYF
>.|.|TRBJ2-2|TRBV5-1
TGCGCCAGCAGCTTGCGGGTCACCGGGGAGCTGTTTTTT
CASSLRVTGELFF
>many|TRBD1|TRBJ1-1|TRBV29-1
TGCAGCGTCGGACAGGGACGCTTGGGCACTGAAGCTTTCTTT
CSVGQGRLGTEAFF
>.|.|TRBJ2-4|TRBV6-2/TRBV6-3
TGTGCCTGCAGTCCTGTCGACAGGCTAGCCAAAAACATTCAGTACTTC
CACSPVDRLAKNIQYF
>.|.|TRBJ1-4|TRBV30
TGTGCCTGGAGTTCCCGACTGGGGGATGAAAAACTGTTTTTT
CAWSSRLGDEKLFF
>.|.|TRBJ2-5|TRBV28
TGTGCCAGCAGCTCGTACGAGACCCAGTACTTC
CASSSYETQYF
>many|TRBD2|TRBJ2-7|TRBV2
TGTGCCAGCAGCACTCAGCGGGGTACCGCCTACGAGCAGTACTTC
CASSTQRGTAYEQYF
>.|.|TRBJ1-3|TRBV5-6
TGTGCCAGCAGCTTGAAACTGGACCGAACCTCTGGAAACACCATATATTTT
CASSLKLDRTSGNTIYF
>few|TRBD1|TRBJ2-5|TRBV7-6
TGTGCCAGCAGCCGTAGAGTAGGACAGGGGGCACCAGAGACCCAGTACTTC
CASSRRVGQGAPETQYF
>few|TRBD1|TRBJ2-3|TRBV5-6
TGTGCCAGCAGCCTCGTCCCGGGACAGGGTAGAGATACGCAGTATTTT
CASSLVPGQGRDTQYF
>few|.|TRBJ2-1|TRBV4-1
TGCGCCAGCAGCCCGGGGATAACGTCCTACAATGAGCAGTTCTTC
CASSPGITSYNEQFF
>.|TRBD1|TRBJ2-3|TRBV5-6
TGTGCCAGCAGCGTGGACAGGACTTGGTCGACGCAGTATTTT
CASSVDRTWSTQYF
>few|.|TRBJ2-2|TRBV25-1
TGTGCCAGCAGTAACCGGGACTCATACACCGGGGAGCTGTTTTTT
CASSNRDSYTGELFF
>few|TRBD2|TRBJ2-2|TRBV12-3/TRBV12-4
TGTGCCAGCAGTTTAGGCGGGGGGACGAACACCGGGGAGCTGTTTTTT
CASSLGGGTNTGELFF
>few|.|TRBJ1-3|TRBV29-1
TGCAGCGTTGACAAGGGAAACACCATATATTTT
CSVDKGNTIYF
>few|.|TRBJ2-2|TRBV4-1
TGCGCCAGCAGCCAAGGGAGCTGGGACACCGGGGAGCTGTTTTTT
CASSQGSWDTGELFF
>few|.|TRBJ2-1|TRBV11-3
TGTGCCAGCAGCTCTGCGGGGCCAACTGGGGAGCAGTTCTTC
CASSSAGPTGEQFF
>few|TRBD1|TRBJ2-7|TRBV6-2/TRBV6-3
TGTGCCAGCAGTTACTCGCTAAGGACAGGGAGTAACTCTAAAGACTACGAGCAGTACTTC
CASSYSLRTGSNSKDYEQYF
>.|.|TRBJ1-2|TRBV11-2
TGTGCCAGCACGACCAACATCTATGGCTACACCTTC
CASTTNIYGYTF
>few|.|TRBJ2-2|TRBV24-1
TGTGCCACCAGAACTTCGCAGGGCTCCGGGGAGCTGTTTTTT
CATRTSQGSGELFF
>.|.|TRBJ1-2|TRBV9
TGTGCCAGCAGCGTAAACGGGGACACTAACTATGGCTACACCTTC
CASSVNGDTNYGYTF
>few|TRBD1|TRBJ1-2|TRBV6-2/TRBV6-3
TGTGCCAGCAGTAGCCATCAAGGGGGCGCGGGCTATGGCTACACCTTC
CASSSHQGGAGYGYTF
>few|.|TRBJ1-1|TRBV29-1
TGCAGCGTTGCCACAGGGAACACTGAAGCTTTCTTT
CSVATGNTEAFF
>few|.|TRBJ1-5|TRBV20-1
TGCAGTGCATCCGGGACGGATAGCAATCAGCCCCAGCATTTT
CSASGTDSNQPQHF
>.|TRBD1|TRBJ1-2|TRBV9
TGTGCCAGCAGTGGAGGGGGCCTAGCTAACTATGGCTACACCTTC
CASSGGGLANYGYTF
>.|.|TRBJ2-3|TRBV5-1
TGCGCCAGCAGCTTCCTAGCGACAGATACGCAGTATTTT
CASSFLATDTQYF
>few|.|TRBJ1-5|TRBV20-1
TGCAGTGCCAGGACCGGAAGTCAGCCCCAGCATTTT
CSARTGSQPQHF
>few|.|TRBJ2-3|TRBV5-4
TGTGCCAGCAGTGTGGCCTACACAGATACGCAGTATTTT
CASSVAYTDTQYF
>.|.|TRBJ2-2|TRBV30
TGTGCCTGGAAGAAGGGAGGCACCGGGGAGCTGTTTTTT
CAWKKGGTGELFF
>few|TRBD2|TRBJ2-3|TRBV6-6
TGTGCCACCCTACGGGGGGGGGGAGATACGCAGTATTTT
CATLRGGGDTQYF
>many|.|TRBJ1-2|TRBV18
TGTGCCAGCTCACCACGGTCGGTAGACTCAAACTATGGCTACACCTTC
CASSPRSVDSNYGYTF
>few|.|TRBJ2-3|TRBV27
TGTGCCAGCAGACCAGCGGACCGTAGCACAGATACGCAGTATTTT
CASRPADRSTDTQYF
>many|.|TRBJ1-1|TRBV5-1
TGCGCCAGCCGGTTACTGGGCATGAACACTGAAGCTTTCTTT
CASRLLGMNTEAFF
>many|.|TRBJ2-7|TRBV5-6
TGTGCCAGCAGCTCAGGGGAGAGGGGTTCCTACGAGCAGTACTTC
CASSSGERGSYEQYF
>many|.|TRBJ1-1|TRBV7-6
TGTGCCAGCAGCGTCGGACACAGGAACACTGAAGCTTTCTTT
CASSVGHRNTEAFF
>few|.|TRBJ1-4|TRBV4-2
TGTGCCAGCAGCCATGGGGACGGTGCAACTAATGAAAAACTGTTTTTT
CASSHGDGATNEKLFF
>.|.|TRBJ2-5|TRBV20-1
TGCAGTGCTTCTAGTAGGGGCCGGGAGACCCAGTACTTC
CSASSRGRETQYF
>.|TRBD2|TRBJ2-1|TRBV7-9
TGTGCCAGCAGAATAGGCGGGGGGTCCTACAATGAGCAGTTCTTC
CASRIGGGSYNEQFF
>few|.|TRBJ2-1|TRBV4-2
TGTGCCAGCAGCCAAGATGGGCAGGGTGAGCAGTTCTTC
CASSQDGQGEQFF